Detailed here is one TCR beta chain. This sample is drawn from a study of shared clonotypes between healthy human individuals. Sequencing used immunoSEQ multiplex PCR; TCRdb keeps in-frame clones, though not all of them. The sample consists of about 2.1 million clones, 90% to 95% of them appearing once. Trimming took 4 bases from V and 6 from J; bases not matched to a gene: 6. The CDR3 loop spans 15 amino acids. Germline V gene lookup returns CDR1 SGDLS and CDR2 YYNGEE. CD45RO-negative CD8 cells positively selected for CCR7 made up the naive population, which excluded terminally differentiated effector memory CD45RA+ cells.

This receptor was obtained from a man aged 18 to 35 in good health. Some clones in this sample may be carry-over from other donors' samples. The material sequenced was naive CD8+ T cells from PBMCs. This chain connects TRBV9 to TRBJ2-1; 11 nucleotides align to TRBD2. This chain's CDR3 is CASSPRLAGSNEQFF. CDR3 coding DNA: TGTGCCAGCAGCCCCCGACTAGCGGGGTCCAATGAGCAGTTCTTC.